A single TCR beta chain is shown here with its context. The antigen is undetermined. Researchers ran the PCR with 60 Vbeta and 13 Jbeta primers. Clones were read by immunoSEQ multiplex PCR, and TCRdb kept only the in-frame ones, dropping some. This table holds 85,000 to 120,000 clones, more than 65% found once. This CDR3 is 14 amino acids long. Germline V CDR1 and CDR2: MNHNS, SASEGT. Between the trimmed V and J ends, which lost 3 bases and 5 bases, there was a span of 13 bases. These data originate in a study of cytomegalovirus exposure and HLA in healthy donors. Study findings and constraints: In a later analysis, HLA-associated beta chains showed higher expansion and lower generation probabilities than comparable chains.

The sequence derives from a boy aged 5-17 years in good health and CMV-seronegative. Input material: PBMCs. The chain couples TRBV6-1 to TRBJ2-5; D is possibly TRBD2 (5 bases). As DNA, the CDR3 is TGTGCCAGCAGTGAGCGGAGGATGGGGGAGACCCAGTACTTC. Translated: CASSERRMGETQYF.